This TCR beta chain was captured by sequencing in a study of T-cell reconstitution after alpha-beta-depleted transplantation in children. This clonotype was observed at least ten times. Preparation of the TCRbeta library involved a method that used unique molecular identifiers. In TCRdb, the PCR reads were re-called with MiXCR into one record per CDR3 protein. The sample holds 150,000 to 200,000 distinct CDR3 sequences, roughly 15% seen once. Sample: PBMCs from the stem cell graft donor, taken from the stem cell graft. The sequence was collected from a human donor who donated a stem cell graft to a child with acute lymphoblastic leukemia.

DNA for the CDR3: TGTGCCAGCAGTTCCACCCGGGGGCTGAACAATGAGCAGTTCTTC. Encoded protein: CASSSTRGLNNEQFF. The J gene is TRBJ2-1, the V gene TRBV12-3 or TRBV12-4, with D perhaps matching TRBD1 or TRBD2 (6 bases each). This CDR3 has 15 residues. V dropped 4 bases and J dropped 5 bases, with 15 bases sitting between them.